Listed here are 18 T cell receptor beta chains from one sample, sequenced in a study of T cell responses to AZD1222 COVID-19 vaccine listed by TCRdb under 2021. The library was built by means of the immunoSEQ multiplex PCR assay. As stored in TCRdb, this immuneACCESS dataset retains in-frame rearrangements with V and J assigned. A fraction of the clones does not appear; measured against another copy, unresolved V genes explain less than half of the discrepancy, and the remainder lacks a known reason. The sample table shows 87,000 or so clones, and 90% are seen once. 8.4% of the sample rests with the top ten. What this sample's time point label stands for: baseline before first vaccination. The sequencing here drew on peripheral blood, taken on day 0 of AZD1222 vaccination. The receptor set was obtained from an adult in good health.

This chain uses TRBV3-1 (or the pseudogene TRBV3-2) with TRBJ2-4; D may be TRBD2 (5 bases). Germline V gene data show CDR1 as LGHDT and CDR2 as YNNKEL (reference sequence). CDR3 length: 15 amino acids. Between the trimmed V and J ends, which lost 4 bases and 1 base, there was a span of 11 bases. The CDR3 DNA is TGTGCCAGCAGCCTCGCGGGTACTGCCAAAAACATTCAGTACTTC. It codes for CASSLAGTAKNIQYF.

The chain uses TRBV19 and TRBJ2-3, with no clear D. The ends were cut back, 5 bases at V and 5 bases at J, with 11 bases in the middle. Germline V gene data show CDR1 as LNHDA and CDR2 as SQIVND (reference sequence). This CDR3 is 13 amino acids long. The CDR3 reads CASSSHEKDTQYF. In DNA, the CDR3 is TGTGCCAGTAGTTCCCACGAGAAAGATACGCAGTATTTT.

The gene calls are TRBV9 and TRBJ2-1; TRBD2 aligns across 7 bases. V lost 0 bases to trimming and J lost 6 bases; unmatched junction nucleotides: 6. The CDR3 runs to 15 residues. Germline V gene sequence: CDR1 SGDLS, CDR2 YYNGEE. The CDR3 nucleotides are TGTGCCAGCAGCGTAGGCGGGGGAGACTCCAATGAGCAGTTCTTC. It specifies CASSVGGGDSNEQFF. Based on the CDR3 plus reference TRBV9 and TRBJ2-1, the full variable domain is DSGVTQTPKHLITATGQRVTLRCSPRSGDLSVYWYQQSLDQGLQFLIQYYNGEERAKGNILERFSAQQFPDLHSELNLSSLELGDSALYFCASSVGGGDSNEQFFGPGTRLTVL.

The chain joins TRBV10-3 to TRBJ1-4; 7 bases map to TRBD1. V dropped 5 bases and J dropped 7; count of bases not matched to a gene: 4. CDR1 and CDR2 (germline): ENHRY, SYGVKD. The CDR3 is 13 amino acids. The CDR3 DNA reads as TGTGCCATCAGTACAGGGGTGGGTGAAAAACTGTTTTTT. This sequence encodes CAISTGVGEKLFF.

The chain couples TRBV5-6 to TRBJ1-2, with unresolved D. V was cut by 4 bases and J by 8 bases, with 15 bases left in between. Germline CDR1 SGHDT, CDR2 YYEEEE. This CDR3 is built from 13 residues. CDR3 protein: CASSRRVSGGYTF. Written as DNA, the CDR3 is TGTGCCAGCAGCCGGCGGGTGTCGGGAGGCTACACCTTC.

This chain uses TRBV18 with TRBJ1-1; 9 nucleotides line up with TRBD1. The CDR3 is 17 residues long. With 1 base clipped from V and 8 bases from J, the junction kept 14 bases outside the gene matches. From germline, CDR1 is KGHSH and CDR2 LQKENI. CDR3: CASSPLQGALGEREAFF. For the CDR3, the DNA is TGTGCCAGCTCACCACTACAGGGGGCGCTCGGCGAACGAGAAGCTTTCTTT.

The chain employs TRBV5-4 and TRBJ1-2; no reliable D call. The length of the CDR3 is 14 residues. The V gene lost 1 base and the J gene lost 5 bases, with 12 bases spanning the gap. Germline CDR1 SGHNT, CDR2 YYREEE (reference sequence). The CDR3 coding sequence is TGTGCCAGCAGCTTGCGAGACCCAATGTATGGCTACACCTTC. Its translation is CASSLRDPMYGYTF.

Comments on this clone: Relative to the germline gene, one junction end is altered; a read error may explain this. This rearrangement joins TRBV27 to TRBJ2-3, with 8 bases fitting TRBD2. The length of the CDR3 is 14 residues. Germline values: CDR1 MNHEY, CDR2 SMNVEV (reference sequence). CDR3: CASRERTSTNTQYF. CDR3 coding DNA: TGTGCCAGCAGGGAGCGGACTAGCACAAATACGCAGTATTTT.

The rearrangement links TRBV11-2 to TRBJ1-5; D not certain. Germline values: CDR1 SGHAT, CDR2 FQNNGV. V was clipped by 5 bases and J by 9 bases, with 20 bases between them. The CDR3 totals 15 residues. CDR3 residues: CASSRKESGSRPQHF. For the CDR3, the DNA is TGTGCCAGCAGCCGTAAGGAATCGGGGAGTCGGCCCCAGCATTTT.

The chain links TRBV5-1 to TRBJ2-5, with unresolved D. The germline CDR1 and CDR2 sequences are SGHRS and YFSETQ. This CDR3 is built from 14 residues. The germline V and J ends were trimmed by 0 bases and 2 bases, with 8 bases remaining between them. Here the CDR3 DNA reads TGCGCCAGCAGCTTGGGCTCAGGTCAAGAGACCCAGTACTTC. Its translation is CASSLGSGQETQYF.

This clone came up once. CDR3 coding DNA: TGTGCCACCAGCAGAGGGGACGACGATTCACCCCTCCACTTT. Protein product: CATSRGDDDSPLHF. The chain is built from TRBV15 and TRBJ1-6, with a possible D match to TRBD1 (5 bases). V was shortened by 1 base and J by 8 bases, with 9 bases between the two germline ends. The CDR3 is made up of 14 amino acids. Germline CDR1 is LNHNV and CDR2 is YYDKDF (reference sequence).

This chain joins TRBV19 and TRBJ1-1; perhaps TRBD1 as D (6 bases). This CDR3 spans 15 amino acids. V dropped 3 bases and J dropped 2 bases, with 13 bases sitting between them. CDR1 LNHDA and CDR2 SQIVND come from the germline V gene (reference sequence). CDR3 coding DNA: TGTGCCAGTAGTATTACAGGGACCCGTAACACTGAAGCTTTCTTT. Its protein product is CASSITGTRNTEAFF.

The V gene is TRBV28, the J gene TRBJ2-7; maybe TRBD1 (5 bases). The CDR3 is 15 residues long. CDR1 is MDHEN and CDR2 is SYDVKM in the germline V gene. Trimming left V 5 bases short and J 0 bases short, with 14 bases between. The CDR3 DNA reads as TGTGCCAGCAGTGTACAGGTCGCCAACTCCTACGAGCAGTACTTC. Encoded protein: CASSVQVANSYEQYF.

CDR3 in amino acids: CASSRDRNTEAFF. The CDR3 bases are TGCGCCAGCAGCCGAGACAGGAACACTGAAGCTTTCTTT. The V and J genes are TRBV5-1 and TRBJ1-1; perhaps TRBD1 as D (5 bases). From germline, CDR1 is SGHRS and CDR2 YFSETQ. Trimming left V 4 bases short and J 1 base short, with 8 bases between. This CDR3 has 13 residues.

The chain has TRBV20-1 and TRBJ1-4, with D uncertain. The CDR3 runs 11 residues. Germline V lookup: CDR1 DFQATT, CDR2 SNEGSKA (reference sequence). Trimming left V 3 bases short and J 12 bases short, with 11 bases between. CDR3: CSARILQELFF. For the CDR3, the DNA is TGCAGTGCTAGGATCCTTCAGGAACTGTTTTTT.

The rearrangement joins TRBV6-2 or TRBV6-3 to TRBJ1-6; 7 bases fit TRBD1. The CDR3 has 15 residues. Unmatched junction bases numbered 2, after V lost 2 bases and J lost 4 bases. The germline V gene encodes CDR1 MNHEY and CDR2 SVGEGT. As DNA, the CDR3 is TGTGCCAGCAGTTACCGGGACAGTTATAATTCACCCCTCCACTTT. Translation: CASSYRDSYNSPLHF.

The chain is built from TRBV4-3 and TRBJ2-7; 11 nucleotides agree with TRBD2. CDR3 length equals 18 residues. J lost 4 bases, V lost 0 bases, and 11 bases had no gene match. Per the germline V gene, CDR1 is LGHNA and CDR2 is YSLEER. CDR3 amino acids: CASSQDSGGAIAHYEQYF. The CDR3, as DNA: TGCGCCAGCAGCCAAGATAGCGGGGGGGCAATCGCACATTACGAGCAGTACTTC.

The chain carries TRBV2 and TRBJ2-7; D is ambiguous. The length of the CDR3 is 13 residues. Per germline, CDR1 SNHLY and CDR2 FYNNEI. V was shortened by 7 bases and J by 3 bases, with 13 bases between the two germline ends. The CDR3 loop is CASKVPLGYEQYF. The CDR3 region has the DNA TGTGCCAGCAAGGTTCCGCTTGGCTACGAGCAGTACTTC.